This entry concerns a single TCR beta chain. This CDR3 has 15 residues. Germline CDR1 reads SGHAT; CDR2 reads FQNNGV. V shed 6 bases and J 5 bases; nucleotides not matched to a gene: 9. Seattle enrolled patients during active infection and tracked them longitudinally. The data derive from a study of blood T cell repertoires in COVID-19. The protocol was immunoSEQ multiplex PCR, while the TCRdb copy is restricted to in-frame clones and leaves out a portion. The table records roughly 100,000 clones, roughly 87% of them present only once. This receptor was identified in a woman between 50 and 59 years old with COVID-19, enrolled during active disease. The sequenced sample consisted of peripheral blood. The V and J genes are TRBV11-2 and TRBJ2-5; 10 bases line up with TRBD2. CDR3 sequence reads: CASRLGLADRETQYF. CDR3 bases: TGTGCCAGCAGACTAGGACTAGCGGACCGGGAGACCCAGTACTTC.